These 8 T cell receptor beta chains share one sample of origin, sequenced in a study of T cells after yellow fever vaccination. Via MiXCR, TCRdb re-called the 5' RACE reads, giving one row per CDR3 protein. Counted here are a few hundred thousand distinct CDR3 sequences, approximately 3.8% occurring once; the ten biggest clones make up about a quarter. The sequencing used PBMCs, collected on the day of the yellow fever booster vaccination. Receptor source: a man in his late teens or twenties who received the YFV17D yellow fever vaccine.

This clonotype appeared many times. The V and J genes are TRBV6-1 and TRBJ2-2, with D perhaps matching TRBD1 or TRBD2 (7 bases each). V was trimmed by 8 bases and J by 0 bases, leaving 16 bases between them. Germline V gene data show CDR1 as MNHNS and CDR2 as SASEGT. This CDR3 contains 16 residues. CDR3 nucleotides: TGTGCCAGCGGGAGGGGGCCTTATACGAACACCGGGGAGCTGTTTTTT. Protein: CASGRGPYTNTGELFF.

This clonotype was seen repeatedly, ten times or more. The chain employs TRBV6-5 and TRBJ2-5; 7 bases line up with TRBD1. Per germline, CDR1 MNHEY and CDR2 SVGAGI. This CDR3 has 15 amino acids. V dropped 5 bases and J dropped 4; count of bases not matched to a gene: 10. The CDR3 here is CASSRTGPLGETQYF. CDR3 bases: TGTGCCAGCAGTCGGACAGGACCTTTGGGAGAGACCCAGTACTTC.

In this sample, this clonotype turned up a few times. The rearrangement uses TRBV4-1 and TRBJ2-7; 8 nucleotides line up with TRBD1. The CDR3 contains 17 residues. V lost 2 bases to trimming and J lost 4 bases; unmatched junction nucleotides: 13. Germline CDR1 MGHRA, CDR2 YSYEKL. The CDR3 sequence is CASSQSLSGQDRYEQYV. DNA of the CDR3: TGCGCCAGCAGCCAATCACTTTCGGGACAGGATCGGTACGAGCAGTACGTC.

This clonotype showed up many times. V gene TRBV6-5 combines with J gene TRBJ2-7, with TRBD1 matching 7 bases. After removal of 0 bases from V and 5 bases from J, the junction contained 7 bases not matched to a gene. The CDR3 contains 15 residues. Germline CDR1 reads MNHEY; CDR2 reads SVGAGI. CDR3 bases: TGTGCCAGCAGTTACTCCCGACCAGGGGGACACGAGCAGTACTTC. The encoded protein is CASSYSRPGGHEQYF.

This clonotype has a handful of counts. The chain is built from TRBV19 and TRBJ2-7; 7 nucleotides agree with TRBD2. The CDR3 consists of 13 residues. The ends lost 3 bases at V and 7 bases at J; junction bases unmatched: 6. Germline CDR1 reads LNHDA; CDR2 reads SQIVND (reference sequence). The CDR3 here is CASSISSAGEQYF. CDR3 coding DNA: TGTGCCAGTAGTATCAGCTCAGCGGGGGAGCAGTACTTC.

The genes are TRBV12-3 or TRBV12-4 and TRBJ2-2, with D maybe TRBD1 (5 bases). V dropped 5 bases and J dropped 1 base, with 14 bases sitting between them. This CDR3 region has 16 residues. The CDR3 protein is CASSQPRVENTGELFF. In DNA, the CDR3 is TGTGCCAGCAGTCAACCCAGGGTGGAGAACACCGGGGAGCTGTTTTTT.

This chain uses TRBV5-1 with TRBJ1-5, with 8 bases matching TRBD1. The V and J ends lost 4 bases and 5 bases, in that order; junction bases with no gene match: 5. This CDR3 comprises 14 residues. The germline CDR1 and CDR2 sequences are SGHRS and YFSETQ. CDR3: CASSPRGRDQPQHF. The CDR3 DNA is TGCGCCAGCAGCCCCAGGGGGCGCGATCAGCCCCAGCATTTT. Complete variable domain (other parts from reference TRBV5-1 and TRBJ1-5): KAGVTQTPRYLIKTRGQQVTLSCSPISGHRSVSWYQQTPGQGLQFLFEYFSETQRNKGNFPGRFSGRQFSNSRSEMNVSTLELGDSALYLCASSPRGRDQPQHFGDGTRLSIL.

This clonotype has ten or more counts. The chain links TRBV5-6 to TRBJ1-5; 9 nucleotides match TRBD1. Germline assignment: CDR1 SGHDT and CDR2 YYEEEE. The trim removed 2 bases at V and 1 base at J, leaving 1 base unmatched. CDR3 length equals 15 residues. The CDR3 loop is CASSLQGASNQPQHF. CDR3 in DNA: TGTGCCAGCAGCTTACAGGGGGCGAGCAATCAGCCCCAGCATTTT.